This is a list of T cell receptor beta chains from one sample in a study of blood T cell repertoires in COVID-19. The data were produced by immunoSEQ multiplex PCR, yet TCRdb's version contains in-frame clones alone and is incomplete. The table lists almost 95,000 clones, about 83% of them singletons, with roughly 18% in the top ten. Sequenced input: peripheral blood. The receptors were sampled from a woman aged 60-75 years with COVID-19, enrolled during active disease. Both conserved end residues are part of each CDR3. D genes are given only for firm matches. Some rows mark clone size as missing; the rest say once, few, many or name a class of expanded clone.

D	length	V	J	size	CDR3	DNA
TRBD1	14	TRBV28	TRBJ1-6	-	CASSKDRGGSPLHF	TGTGCCAGCAGTAAAGACAGGGGGGGATCACCCCTCCACTTT
-	14	TRBV10-3	TRBJ1-1	-	CAISEPGVLTEAFF	TGTGCCATCAGTGAGCCAGGGGTTTTGACTGAAGCTTTCTTT
-	18	TRBV11-2	TRBJ2-1	-	CASSRAPSGRDAHNEQFF	TGTGCCAGCAGCCGCGCCCCTTCAGGTCGAGATGCCCACAATGAGCAGTTCTTC
-	17	TRBV18	TRBJ1-5	-	CASSPSRGGGSNQPQHF	TGTGCCAGCTCACCATCACGGGGGGGCGGAAGCAATCAGCCCCAGCATTTT
-	15	TRBV4-3	TRBJ2-1	-	CASSQVRTAYNEQFF	TGCGCCAGCAGCCAAGTTCGGACAGCATACAATGAGCAGTTCTTC
-	16	TRBV24-1	TRBJ1-3	-	CATSGAGPNSGNTIYF	TGTGCCACCAGTGGGGCAGGGCCAAACTCTGGAAACACCATATATTTT
TRBD1	17	TRBV28	TRBJ1-3	-	CASIPPAGQGSGNTIYF	TGTGCCAGCATTCCTCCCGCGGGACAGGGCTCTGGAAACACCATATATTTT
-	15	TRBV6-5	TRBJ1-1	-	CASSYSPGLGTEAFF	TGTGCCAGCAGTTACTCCCCGGGGTTGGGCACTGAAGCTTTCTTT
-	19	TRBV3-1/TRBV3-2	TRBJ1-3	-	CASSQDRGGRGYSGNTIYF	TGTGCCAGCAGCCAAGATCGGGGTGGCAGGGGTTATTCTGGAAACACCATATATTTT
TRBD1	14	TRBV10-3	TRBJ2-5	few	CAISDSGGVETQYF	TGTGCCATCAGTGACTCAGGGGGCGTAGAGACCCAGTACTTC
TRBD2	15	TRBV7-2	TRBJ2-7	-	CASSLGWTSGYEQYF	TGTGCCAGCAGCTTAGGTTGGACTAGCGGGTACGAGCAGTACTTC
TRBD2	14	TRBV18	TRBJ2-5	-	CASSLTSGQETQYF	TGTGCCAGCTCCCTTACTAGCGGACAAGAGACCCAGTACTTC
-	13	TRBV6-5	TRBJ1-2	-	CASRMGTPYGYTF	TGTGCCAGCAGAATGGGGACTCCCTATGGCTACACCTTC
-	15	TRBV27	TRBJ2-1	-	CASSHIQDSYNEQFF	TGTGCCAGCAGCCATATCCAGGATTCCTACAATGAGCAGTTCTTC
-	14	TRBV6-2/TRBV6-3	TRBJ2-7	few	CASSYAIDSYEQYF	TGTGCCAGCAGTTACGCAATTGACAGCTACGAGCAGTACTTC
-	14	TRBV6-1	TRBJ1-6	-	CASSEVGGPSPLHF	TGTGCCAGCAGTGAAGTAGGAGGTCCTTCACCCCTCCACTTT
-	17	TRBV3-1/TRBV3-2	TRBJ1-5	-	CASSQGLRGGSNQPQHF	TGTGCCAGCAGCCAAGGCTTGAGGGGGGGGAGCAATCAGCCCCAGCATTTT
-	15	TRBV6-6	TRBJ1-2	-	CASRPGQTANYGYTF	TGTGCCAGCAGGCCAGGACAGACGGCGAACTATGGCTACACCTTC
-	13	TRBV4-3	TRBJ1-1	few	CASSQGANTEAFF	TGCGCCAGCAGCCAGGGGGCGAACACTGAAGCTTTCTTT
TRBD1	15	TRBV30	TRBJ1-1	-	CAWSVWDRVGTEAFF	TGTGCCTGGAGTGTTTGGGACAGGGTGGGCACTGAAGCTTTCTTT
TRBD1	16	TRBV5-4	TRBJ1-1	-	CASSSQRQGWDTEAFF	TGTGCCAGCAGCTCACAACGACAGGGATGGGACACTGAAGCTTTCTTT
-	13	TRBV28	TRBJ2-5	-	CASRDGGSETQYF	TGTGCCAGCAGGGACGGGGGATCGGAGACCCAGTACTTC
-	15	TRBV6-5	TRBJ1-2	-	CASSRDILPFYGYTF	TGTGCCAGCAGTCGGGACATACTACCCTTCTATGGCTACACCTTC
-	15	TRBV4-3	TRBJ2-7	once	CASSPGRTAYGEQYF	TGCGCCAGCAGCCCCGGCCGGACAGCGTACGGGGAGCAGTACTTC
TRBD1	13	TRBV11-2	TRBJ1-5	-	CASSPGGNQPQHF	TGTGCCAGCAGCCCAGGGGGGAATCAGCCCCAGCATTTT
TRBD2	17	TRBV9	TRBJ2-5	-	CASSVGTSKSGQETQYF	TGTGCCAGCAGCGTAGGGACTAGCAAATCCGGCCAAGAGACCCAGTACTTC
-	12	TRBV6-5	TRBJ1-2	-	CASSIGSGGYTF	TGTGCCAGCAGTATCGGTTCCGGGGGCTACACCTTC
TRBD2	15	TRBV4-3	TRBJ2-5	-	CASSQAWEGQETQYF	TGCGCCAGCAGCCAAGCCTGGGAGGGGCAAGAGACCCAGTACTTC
-	13	TRBV6-5	TRBJ1-3	-	CASSPLFGNTIYF	TGTGCCAGCAGTCCCCTCTTTGGAAACACCATATATTTT